What follows are 23 T cell receptor beta chains derived from one specimen sequenced in a study of blood T cell repertoires in COVID-19. Assay: immunoSEQ multiplex PCR; the TCRdb copy retains only in-frame clones and omits some. This sample has about 180,000 clones, with roughly 89% found just once. The sample consisted of peripheral blood. The receptors stem from a woman in her fifties or sixties with acute or convalescent COVID-19.

V and J are TRBV24-1 and TRBJ2-2, with TRBD2 matching 13 bases. The CDR3 has 18 residues. V was pared by 7 bases and J by 4 bases, with 11 bases of the junction left unmatched. Germline V CDR1 and CDR2: KGHDR, SFDVKD. The chain's CDR3 is CATREGLAGMALTGELFF. The DNA for the CDR3 is TGTGCCACCAGGGAGGGACTAGCGGGAATGGCTCTCACCGGGGAGCTGTTTTTT.

The chain links TRBV7-9 to TRBJ1-2; 10 bases line up with TRBD1. The V gene end was trimmed by 5 bases and the J gene end by 4 bases; junction bases not matched to a gene: 19. The CDR3 extends over 19 amino acids. In germline, CDR1 is SEHNR, CDR2 FQNEAQ (reference sequence). Here the CDR3 DNA reads TGTGCCAGCAGCCTCACCCTTGGGACAGGGGCTCCCTGGGGCTATGGCTACACCTTC. Its translation: CASSLTLGTGAPWGYGYTF.

The chain carries TRBV29-1 and TRBJ2-2; TRBD2 agrees at 7 bases. Per germline, CDR1 SQVTM and CDR2 ANQGSEA. This CDR3 has 12 amino acids. Trimming at V came to 4 bases and at J to 6 bases, leaving 2 bases not matched to a gene. CDR3 residues: CSVALASGELFF. In nucleotides, the CDR3 is TGCAGCGTTGCACTAGCGTCCGGGGAGCTGTTTTTT.

J is TRBJ2-5 and V is TRBV4-2, with D possibly matching TRBD2 (5 bases). This CDR3 has 14 residues. Trimming removed 5 bases from V and 1 base from J, with 11 bases in between. CDR1 and CDR2 from the germline V gene are LGHNA and YNFKEQ. The CDR3 nucleotides read TGTGCCAGCAGCGAAGTAGCGTCCCAAGAGACCCAGTACTTC. This encodes CASSEVASQETQYF.

The chain recombines TRBV19 with TRBJ1-4; 10 nucleotides match TRBD1. Germline V CDR1 and CDR2: LNHDA, SQIVND (reference sequence). The length of the CDR3 is 14 residues. J gave up 7 bases and V 11 bases, and 10 bases lay outside the gene matches. CDR3 nucleotides: TGTGCCTCCCGGTCCTGGGACAGGGGTGAAAAACTGTTTTTT. Protein sequence: CASRSWDRGEKLFF.

The genes are TRBV27 and TRBJ1-1; a weak D match, TRBD1 (6 bases). This CDR3 has 13 amino acids. The V gene's germline CDR1 is MNHEY and CDR2 SMNVEV (reference sequence). V lost 7 bases and J lost 4, with 13 bases in between. The DNA of the CDR3 is TGTGCCAGCACCTATAAACAGGGCACTGAAGCTTTCTTT. It codes for CASTYKQGTEAFF.

The J gene is TRBJ1-5, the V gene TRBV9; 7 positions match TRBD1. The germline gives CDR1 SGDLS, CDR2 YYNGEE. Unmatched junction bases numbered 4, after V lost 0 bases and J lost 4 bases. The CDR3 has 15 amino acids. CDR3 region: CASSVDATGNQPQHF. The CDR3 DNA reads TGTGCCAGCAGCGTAGATGCGACAGGGAATCAGCCCCAGCATTTT.

In DNA, the CDR3 is TGTGCCAGCAGCCATAGCGGGGGGGCCATCACCGGGGAGCTGTTTTTT. Protein sequence: CASSHSGGAITGELFF. The chain combines TRBV11-2 with TRBJ2-2, with 11 positions matching TRBD2. CDR1 and CDR2 from the germline V gene are SGHAT and FQNNGV. V trimming: 5 bases; J trimming: 4 bases; junction bases outside the gene matches: 6. This CDR3 comprises 16 residues.

The chain has TRBV4-2 and TRBJ1-2; D remains ambiguous. The CDR3 runs 19 residues. Per the germline V gene, CDR1 is LGHNA and CDR2 is YNFKEQ. Trimming left V 0 bases short and J 5 bases short, with 25 bases between. The CDR3 region has the DNA TGTGCCAGCAGCCAAGATGTAGGAGGAGCGGGTGGAACCCGTTATGGCTACACCTTC. It translates to CASSQDVGGAGGTRYGYTF.

This clone has only a few counts. The V and J genes are TRBV27 and TRBJ1-5, with TRBD1 as a possible D gene (6 bases). CDR3 length equals 15 residues. Trimming shortened V by 6 bases and J by 0 bases, and 12 bases separated the two germline ends. From germline, CDR1 is MNHEY and CDR2 SMNVEV (reference sequence). CDR3 DNA sequence: TGTGCCAGCAGATATCAGGGGAATAGCAATCAGCCCCAGCATTTT. It translates to CASRYQGNSNQPQHF.

The chain has TRBV7-3 and TRBJ2-1; 9 bases map to TRBD2. Per germline, CDR1 SGHTA and CDR2 FQGTGA. Trimming removed 1 base from V and 10 bases from J; junction bases left unmatched: 14. The CDR3 extends over 17 amino acids. The CDR3 coding sequence is TGTGCCAGCAGCTTAATAGGTCCGGGACTAGCCCCCAGGGAGCAGTTCTTC. This sequence encodes CASSLIGPGLAPREQFF.

The chain links TRBV6-2 or TRBV6-3 to TRBJ2-5; TRBD2 is a possible D gene (5 bases). Germline V gene data show CDR1 as MNHEY and CDR2 as SVGEGT. Trimming took off 2 bases at V and 1 base at J, with 14 bases between the two ends. The CDR3 has 16 amino acids. The CDR3 DNA sequence: TGTGCCAGCAGTTACCCACTAGTGAGGGCCCAAGAGACCCAGTACTTC. Its protein product is CASSYPLVRAQETQYF.

This clone came up a few times. V and J are TRBV19 and TRBJ1-1, with D uncertain. The CDR3 runs to 12 residues. With 5 bases removed from V and 3 bases from J, the gap between germline ends came to 7 bases. CDR1 is LNHDA and CDR2 is SQIVND in the germline V gene (reference sequence). This CDR3 is CASSWADTEAFF. The DNA of the CDR3 is TGTGCCAGTAGTTGGGCCGACACTGAAGCTTTCTTT.

The chain links TRBV7-9 to TRBJ1-6; D is perhaps TRBD1 (5 bases). V was pared by 3 bases and J by 9 bases, with 12 bases between. The CDR3 runs to 14 residues. CDR1 SEHNR and CDR2 FQNEAQ come from the germline V gene (reference sequence). The CDR3 reads CASSLGQGSSPLHF. The CDR3 DNA sequence: TGTGCCAGCAGCTTGGGTCAGGGTAGTTCACCCCTCCACTTT.

This clone was seen once. The chain recombines TRBV24-1 with TRBJ2-3; weak D call: TRBD1 (5 bases). The CDR3 spans 13 residues. V shed 4 bases and J shed 6 bases, with 10 bases lying between them. CDR1 is KGHDR and CDR2 is SFDVKD in the germline V gene. The CDR3 DNA reads TGTGCCACCAGTGAGGCCAACAGGGATACGCAGTATTTT. This gives the protein CATSEANRDTQYF.

The gene calls are TRBV7-2 and TRBJ1-1; no firm D call. The CDR3 length is 13 residues. Trimming removed 2 bases from V and 5 bases from J, with 9 bases in between. CDR1 is SGHTA and CDR2 is FQGNSA in the germline V gene. As DNA, the CDR3 is TGTGCCAGCAGCTTATACAGAAGTACTGAAGCTTTCTTT. Its protein product is CASSLYRSTEAFF.

This chain uses TRBV3-1 (or the pseudogene TRBV3-2) with TRBJ1-4; tentative D call: TRBD1 (5 bases). The V end was cut by 4 bases, the J end by 8 bases, with 17 bases between. From germline, CDR1 is LGHDT and CDR2 YNNKEL (reference sequence). This CDR3 spans 15 amino acids. The CDR3 DNA reads TGTGCCAGCAGCCCAAAAGGACAAGGGAAAGAAAAACTGTTTTTT. Translated: CASSPKGQGKEKLFF.

CDR3 protein: CASSLRRDTSSYNSPLHF. The CDR3 DNA sequence: TGTGCCAGCAGCTTACGCCGGGACACGAGCTCCTATAATTCACCCCTCCACTTT. V and J are TRBV7-8 and TRBJ1-6; D is perhaps TRBD1 (6 bases). V was shortened by 2 bases and J by 0 bases, with 14 bases between the two germline ends. This CDR3 contains 18 residues. Germline loops: CDR1 SGHVS, CDR2 FQNEAQ.

The V call is TRBV10-3, the J call TRBJ2-5; possibly TRBD2 for D (6 bases). The CDR3 has 14 amino acids. Germline CDR1 reads ENHRY; CDR2 reads SYGVKD. The germline V and J ends were trimmed by 3 bases and 5 bases, with 13 bases remaining between them. The CDR3 nucleotides are TGTGCCATCAGTGATTCGGGGGTGCGGGAGACCCAGTACTTC. This translates into CAISDSGVRETQYF.

CDR3 nucleotide sequence: TGTGCCAGCAGCCTACTCACTAAAGGTCGCTACGAGCAGTACTTC. Its translation is CASSLLTKGRYEQYF. The gene calls are TRBV3-1 (or the pseudogene TRBV3-2) and TRBJ2-7; D is ambiguous. The CDR3 length is 15 residues. Trimming removed 4 bases from V and 3 bases from J, with 16 bases in between. Germline CDR1 reads LGHDT; CDR2 reads YNNKEL (reference sequence).

This rearrangement joins TRBV6-2 or TRBV6-3 to TRBJ1-5; 7 bases map to TRBD1. With 6 bases clipped from V and 3 bases from J, the junction kept 5 bases outside the gene matches. This CDR3 contains 14 residues. Germline V CDR1 and CDR2: MNHEY, SVGEGT. CDR3 nucleotide sequence: TGTGCCAGCAGCTTAACAGGGGACAATCAGCCCCAGCATTTT. Its protein is CASSLTGDNQPQHF.

This sequence joins TRBV7-9 and TRBJ1-2, with D unclear. V was cut by 1 base and J by 3 bases, with 6 bases left in between. The CDR3 totals 13 residues. Germline lookup yields CDR1 SEHNR and CDR2 FQNEAQ (reference sequence). The CDR3 region is CASSLGADYGYTF. The CDR3, as DNA: TGTGCCAGCAGCTTAGGGGCAGACTATGGCTACACCTTC.

The chain recombines TRBV7-2 with TRBJ2-2; no clear D. The CDR3 has 15 residues. V was clipped by 2 bases and J by 3 bases, with 10 bases between them. Germline loops: CDR1 SGHTA, CDR2 FQGNSA. CDR3 sequence: CASSLNDFYTGELFF. In nucleotides, the CDR3 is TGTGCCAGCAGCTTAAACGACTTCTACACCGGGGAGCTGTTTTTT.